Reported below is one TCR beta chain. Its antigen is unidentified. The entry originates in a study of TIL therapy for anti-PD-1-resistant metastatic lung cancer. Looking at the study overall: Median tumor mutation burden was about 1.5 mutations per megabase. Study findings and constraints: The baseline peripheral repertoire was partially replaced by infused TIL clonotypes that later decayed.

The CDR3 runs to 15 residues. The germline CDR1 and CDR2 sequences are SNHLY and FYNNEI. Trimming shortened V by 8 bases and J by 1 base, and 17 bases separated the two germline ends. This was the immunoSEQ v3 assay. The data were produced by immunoSEQ multiplex PCR, yet TCRdb's version contains in-frame clones alone and is incomplete. The data hold approximately 45,000 clones, with roughly 85% observed a single time. Time point described: pre-treatment sample, taken before nivolumab and TIL therapy. Adults with stage 4 NSCLC were enrolled in a phase I trial. The chain links TRBV2 to TRBJ2-5, with D unclear. The source was blood, collected at baseline. This receptor was obtained from a man aged 65 to 79 with non-small cell lung cancer. DNA for the CDR3: TGTGCCAGCTACTTCGGGCAGGCTATCCAAGAGACCCAGTACTTC. This translates into CASYFGQAIQETQYF.